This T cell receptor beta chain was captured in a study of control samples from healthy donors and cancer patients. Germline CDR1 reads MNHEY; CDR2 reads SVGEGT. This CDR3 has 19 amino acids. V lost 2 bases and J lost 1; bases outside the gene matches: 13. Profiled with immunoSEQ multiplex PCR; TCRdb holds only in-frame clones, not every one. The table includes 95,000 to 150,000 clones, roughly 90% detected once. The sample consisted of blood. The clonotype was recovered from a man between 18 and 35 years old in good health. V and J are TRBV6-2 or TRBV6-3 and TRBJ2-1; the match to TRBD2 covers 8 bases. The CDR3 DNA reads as TGTGCCAGCAGTTACGCCCGATCTCCTAGCGGGTTATCCTACAATGAGCAGTTCTTC. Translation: CASSYARSPSGLSYNEQFF.